These 20 T cell receptor beta chains were sequenced from one sample in a study of preoperative IRX-2 immunotherapy in early breast cancer. Produced via immunoSEQ multiplex PCR; TCRdb's table is partial and in-frame only. Of some 19,000 clones listed, 85% are singletons. The sample's treatment: preoperative locoregional IRX-2 cytokine immunotherapy. Sequences were derived from lymph node tissue, sampled after IRX-2 immunotherapy. Every receptor here comes from a human donor with breast cancer.

This sequence joins TRBV30 and TRBJ1-4; D uncertain. The CDR3 covers 11 residues. Trimming pared 8 bases from V and 7 bases from J, leaving 11 bases between. Germline V gene data show CDR1 as GTSNPN and CDR2 as SVGIG (reference sequence). The CDR3 sequence: CATQTGEKLFF. CDR3 coding DNA: TGTGCCACACAAACGGGTGAAAAACTGTTTTTT.

The rearrangement links TRBV2 to TRBJ1-4; 10 bases are shared with TRBD1. This CDR3 is built from 16 residues. V was pared by 4 bases and J by 0 bases, with 2 bases of the junction left unmatched. Germline CDR1 SNHLY, CDR2 FYNNEI. CDR3 bases: TGTGCCAGCAGTGGAGGGACAGGGGCAACTAATGAAAAACTGTTTTTT. This gives the protein CASSGGTGATNEKLFF.

CDR3 residues: CASSFQRLSSYNEQFF. Here the CDR3 DNA reads TGTGCCAGCAGCTTCCAGCGTTTAAGCTCCTACAATGAGCAGTTCTTC. The rearrangement joins TRBV11-3 to TRBJ2-1, with D hard to call. The CDR3 consists of 16 residues. Germline V gene sequence: CDR1 SGHNT, CDR2 YENEEA. V was shortened by 3 bases and J by 0 bases, with 12 bases between the two germline ends.

This sequence joins TRBV5-1 and TRBJ2-1, with 12 bases aligning to TRBD2. J gave up 6 bases and V 2 bases, and 3 bases lay outside the gene matches. CDR1 SGHRS and CDR2 YFSETQ come from the germline V gene. The CDR3 runs to 15 residues. The CDR3 nucleotides are TGCGCCAGCAGCTTTCTAGCGGGAGGGCGCAATGAGCAGTTCTTC. This encodes CASSFLAGGRNEQFF.

This clone turned up a few times. This rearrangement joins TRBV15 to TRBJ2-1; D gene uncertain. The CDR3 contains 15 residues. The germline V gene has CDR1 LNHNV and CDR2 YYDKDF (reference sequence). Trimming removed 0 bases at V and 8 bases at J, with 14 bases between. The CDR3 loop reads CATSRDLSRWDEQFF. DNA of the CDR3: TGTGCCACCAGCAGAGACCTTTCTAGGTGGGATGAGCAGTTCTTC.

This chain joins TRBV5-1 and TRBJ2-3, with D possibly being TRBD2 (6 bases). V dropped 0 bases and J dropped 2 bases, with 13 bases sitting between them. The germline V gene encodes CDR1 SGHRS and CDR2 YFSETQ. The CDR3 totals 16 residues. CDR3 loop: CASSLEGGVNTDTQYF. DNA of the CDR3: TGCGCCAGCAGCTTGGAAGGAGGGGTGAACACAGATACGCAGTATTTT.

This clone has just one count. The CDR3 loop reads CASSDASYGYTF. CDR3 coding DNA: TGCGCCAGCAGTGATGCCAGCTATGGCTACACCTTC. This rearrangement joins TRBV10-2 to TRBJ1-2; D is uncertain. This CDR3 region has 12 residues. Trimming stripped 3 bases from V and 4 bases from J, with 6 bases between. Germline loops: CDR1 WSHSY, CDR2 SAAADI.

The chain carries TRBV7-8 and TRBJ1-1, with D perhaps TRBD1 (5 bases). CDR1 is SGHVS, CDR2 FQNEAQ, per germline. There are 14 residues in the CDR3. With 7 bases removed from V and 2 bases from J, the gap between germline ends came to 14 bases. The CDR3: CASTPGQGNTEAFF. CDR3 DNA: TGTGCCAGCACCCCCGGGCAGGGCAACACTGAAGCTTTCTTT.

The chain is built from TRBV5-1 and TRBJ2-3, with 7 positions matching TRBD1. CDR3 length equals 17 residues. V lost 2 bases and J lost 2; bases outside the gene matches: 11. Germline V gene data show CDR1 as SGHRS and CDR2 as YFSETQ. The CDR3 region has the DNA TGCGCCAGCAGCTTTCGACAGGGTGTGGGAATCACAGATACGCAGTATTTT. It specifies CASSFRQGVGITDTQYF.

This sequence joins TRBV5-1 and TRBJ2-2; D could derive from TRBD1 or TRBD2 (5 bases each). V was pared by 1 base and J by 5 bases, with 9 bases between. This CDR3 region has 14 residues. The germline V gene encodes CDR1 SGHRS and CDR2 YFSETQ. The CDR3 DNA sequence: TGCGCCAGCAGCTTGTCTGGGGGAACCGGGGAGCTGTTTTTT. This translates into CASSLSGGTGELFF.

V and J are TRBV19 and TRBJ1-5, with D uncertain. Trimming removed 6 bases at V and 3 bases at J, with 12 bases between. Germline CDR1 and CDR2: LNHDA and SQIVND (reference sequence). This CDR3 region has 14 residues. Written as DNA, the CDR3 is TGTGCCAGTAGACTGGACGCATCCAATCAGCCCCAGCATTTT. This sequence encodes CASRLDASNQPQHF.

This clone was observed a few times. The chain employs TRBV19 and TRBJ2-6; weak D call: TRBD1 (7 bases). This CDR3 region has 18 residues. V was shortened by 6 bases and J by 0 bases, with 18 bases between the two germline ends. Germline loops: CDR1 LNHDA, CDR2 SQIVND (reference sequence). CDR3: CASRGRDSGLSGANVLTF. CDR3 sequence (DNA): TGTGCCAGTAGGGGGCGGGACAGCGGACTCTCTGGGGCCAACGTCCTGACTTTC.

The V gene is TRBV5-1, the J gene TRBJ1-4, with D possibly being TRBD1 (5 bases). This CDR3 comprises 16 residues. V lost 4 bases and J 0 bases, leaving 13 bases between the germline ends. The germline V gene encodes CDR1 SGHRS and CDR2 YFSETQ. The CDR3 spells CASSPSTGSTNEKLFF. The CDR3 nucleotides are TGCGCCAGCAGCCCATCCACAGGCTCAACTAATGAAAAACTGTTTTTT.

V and J are TRBV11-3 and TRBJ2-7; perhaps TRBD2 as D (6 bases). Between the trimmed V and J ends, which lost 3 bases and 0 bases, there was a span of 9 bases. The germline V gene encodes CDR1 SGHNT and CDR2 YENEEA. The CDR3 contains 14 residues. The CDR3 coding sequence is TGTGCCAGCAGCTTGGAGGGAGCCTCCTACGAGCAGTACTTC. Translated, it gives CASSLEGASYEQYF.

The rearrangement uses TRBV12-5 and TRBJ1-2; 7 positions match TRBD1. The germline gives CDR1 LGHNT, CDR2 FRNRAP. CDR3 size: 13 residues. V dropped 5 bases and J dropped 8; count of bases not matched to a gene: 8. CDR3 protein: CASGPTTGWGYTF. In DNA form, the CDR3 reads TGTGCTAGTGGTCCCACGACAGGGTGGGGCTACACCTTC.

The chain joins TRBV25-1 to TRBJ1-1, with a possible D match to TRBD1 (6 bases). This CDR3 contains 12 residues. The V gene's germline CDR1 is MGHDK and CDR2 SYGVNS. V lost 8 bases and J 4 bases, leaving 11 bases between the germline ends. DNA of the CDR3: TGTGCCAGCGGTACAGGGAGCACTGAAGCTTTCTTT. Protein sequence: CASGTGSTEAFF. Drawing the rest from reference TRBV25-1 and TRBJ1-1, the complete variable domain is EADIYQTPRYLVIGTGKKITLECSQTMGHDKMYWYQQDPGMELHLIHYSYGVNSTEKGDLSSESTVSRIRTEHFPLTLESARPSHTSQYLCASGTGSTEAFFGQGTRLTVV.

The chain combines TRBV11-3 with TRBJ2-7; 7 bases match TRBD2. Germline assignment: CDR1 SGHNT and CDR2 YENEEA. The CDR3 extends over 15 amino acids. Unmatched junction bases numbered 6, after V lost 0 bases and J lost 4 bases. The CDR3 nucleotides read TGTGCCAGCAGCTTAGATCAGGGACTACAGTACGAGCAGTACTTC. Translation gives CASSLDQGLQYEQYF.

The chain uses TRBV25-1 and TRBJ2-3, with 8 bases that match TRBD2. Trimming at V came to 7 bases and at J to 5 bases, leaving 8 bases not matched to a gene. Germline-derived CDR1 and CDR2 are MGHDK and SYGVNS. The CDR3 is 14 amino acids. The CDR3 region is CASKIAGPRDTQYF. CDR3 bases: TGTGCCAGCAAAATAGCGGGACCGAGAGATACGCAGTATTTT.

The chain carries TRBV14 and TRBJ1-2, with a possible D match to TRBD1 (5 bases). Trimming left V 1 base short and J 8 bases short, with 14 bases between. CDR3 length: 14 residues. Looked up from germline, CDR1 is SGHDN and CDR2 is FVKESK. In DNA, the CDR3 is TGTGCCAGCAGCCAAGTTGGTCCCGGGGGGGGCTACACCTTC. Encoded protein: CASSQVGPGGGYTF. The whole variable domain, remainder taken from reference TRBV14 and TRBJ1-2, is EAGVTQFPSHSVIEKGQTVTLRCDPISGHDNLYWYRRVMGKEIKFLLHFVKESKQDESGMPNNRFLAERTGGTYSTLKVQPAELEDSGVYFCASSQVGPGGGYTFGSGTRLTVV.

The sample holds a few counts of this clone. This rearrangement joins TRBV9 to TRBJ2-2; 8 nucleotides match TRBD2. The CDR3 covers 15 residues. Germline V gene sequence: CDR1 SGDLS, CDR2 YYNGEE. The V gene end was trimmed by 2 bases and the J gene end by 4 bases; junction bases not matched to a gene: 4. The CDR3 DNA follows: TGTGCCAGCAGCGTGGCGGCGGGAGGCACCGGGGAGCTGTTTTTT. Protein: CASSVAAGGTGELFF. The full variable domain, rest sourced from reference TRBV9 and TRBJ2-2, is DSGVTQTPKHLITATGQRVTLRCSPRSGDLSVYWYQQSLDQGLQFLIQYYNGEERAKGNILERFSAQQFPDLHSELNLSSLELGDSALYFCASSVAAGGTGELFFGEGSRLTVL.